Each of the 26 T cell receptor beta chains below was sequenced from the same sample in a study of shared clonotypes between healthy human individuals. Profiling relied on immunoSEQ multiplex PCR, and the TCRdb table lists in-frame clones only, not all of them. The sample has some 1.5 million clones, roughly 98% seen once. Sample: naive CD4+ T cells sorted from blood. Stated subset: CD45RA+ positively selected. The receptors derive from a man aged 25 to 45 in good health.

This rearrangement joins TRBV28 to TRBJ1-4; TRBD1 is a possible D gene (5 bases). Germline V gene sequence: CDR1 MDHEN, CDR2 SYDVKM. V dropped 6 bases and J dropped 8 bases, with 22 bases sitting between them. This CDR3 spans 16 amino acids. CDR3 sequence (DNA): TGTGCCAGCAGCCTCCCCTCCGGATTGGGGCTAGAAAAACTGTTTTTT. Its translation: CASSLPSGLGLEKLFF. Full variable domain (remainder filled in from reference TRBV28 and TRBJ1-4): DVKVTQSSRYLVKRTGEKVFLECVQDMDHENMFWYRQDPGLGLRLIYFSYDVKMKEKGDIPEGYSVSREKKERFSLILESASTNQTSMYLCASSLPSGLGLEKLFFGSGTQLSVL.

J is TRBJ2-1 and V is TRBV18; D possibly uses TRBD1 or TRBD2 (5 bases each). Germline CDR1 KGHSH, CDR2 LQKENI. The germline V and J ends were trimmed by 5 bases and 3 bases, with 14 bases remaining between them. The CDR3 is 15 amino acids. The CDR3 DNA follows: TGTGCCAGCTCAGCCCGGGACCCCAACTACAATGAGCAGTTCTTC. It yields the protein CASSARDPNYNEQFF. Full variable domain (rest looked up from reference TRBV18 and TRBJ2-1): NAGVMQNPRHLVRRRGQEARLRCSPMKGHSHVYWYRQLPEEGLKFMVYLQKENIIDESGMPKERFSAEFPKEGPSILRIQQVVRGDSAAYFCASSARDPNYNEQFFGPGTRLTVL.

The chain has TRBV6-5 and TRBJ2-1; D uncertain. Trimming took 1 base from V and 0 from J, leaving 10 bases between them. The CDR3 extends over 16 amino acids. Per the germline V gene, CDR1 is MNHEY and CDR2 is SVGAGI. DNA of the CDR3: TGTGCCAGCAGTTACTTACCCCCCAGCTCCTACAATGAGCAGTTCTTC. This encodes CASSYLPPSSYNEQFF.

This chain connects TRBV18 to TRBJ2-2; 8 bases align to TRBD2. Looked up from germline, CDR1 is KGHSH and CDR2 is LQKENI. CDR3 length: 19 residues. V lost 2 bases to trimming and J lost 3 bases; unmatched junction nucleotides: 14. This CDR3 reads CASSPLKAGVRSDTGELFF. CDR3 sequence (DNA): TGTGCCAGCTCACCATTGAAAGCGGGAGTCCGGTCCGACACCGGGGAGCTGTTTTTT.

V and J are TRBV29-1 and TRBJ2-1; D may be TRBD1 or TRBD2 (5 bases each). Germline V CDR1 and CDR2: SQVTM, ANQGSEA. With 2 bases removed from V and 9 bases from J, the gap between germline ends came to 11 bases. The CDR3 loop spans 12 amino acids. The CDR3 nucleotides are TGCAGCGTTGAACCACTAGACAGTGAGCAGTTCTTC. This gives the protein CSVEPLDSEQFF.

The gene calls are TRBV6-5 and TRBJ2-2; no clear D. The V gene lost 7 bases and the J gene lost 7 bases, with 13 bases spanning the gap. The CDR3 is made up of 13 amino acids. Germline V CDR1 and CDR2: MNHEY, SVGAGI. CDR3 protein: CASNSFTGGELFF. The CDR3 DNA reads TGTGCCAGCAATTCCTTTACGGGCGGGGAGCTGTTTTTT.

V and J are TRBV6-5 and TRBJ2-6; D uncertain. Deletions cut 1 base from V and 0 bases from J, with 7 bases between. Per the germline V gene, CDR1 is MNHEY and CDR2 is SVGAGI. The CDR3 spans 16 residues. The CDR3 bases are TGTGCCAGCAGTTACTTACCGCGCTCTGGGGCCAACGTCCTGACTTTC. This gives the protein CASSYLPRSGANVLTF.

The chain combines TRBV23-1 with TRBJ1-3, with D unresolved. TRBV23-1 qualifies as an ORF whose function is uncertain. There are 16 residues in the CDR3. Trimming took 8 bases from V and 9 from J, leaving 26 bases between them. CDR3 nucleotide sequence: TGCGCCAGCCCTACATGTTTGGAGGGAAGAAGTGTCACCATATATTTT. It specifies CASPTCLEGRSVTIYF.

The J gene is TRBJ2-2, the V gene TRBV9, with 8 bases matching TRBD2. Trimming took 3 bases from V and 4 from J; bases not matched to a gene: 14. Germline V gene data show CDR1 as SGDLS and CDR2 as YYNGEE. The CDR3 runs 18 residues. The DNA of the CDR3 is TGTGCCAGCAGCGCCATTCCACTAGCGGAGCAAATCACCGGGGAGCTGTTTTTT. As protein: CASSAIPLAEQITGELFF.

Comment on this clone: Compared with germline, one end of the junction differs, possibly owing to a read error. The chain employs TRBV28 and TRBJ1-5; no reliable D call. The CDR3 is 12 amino acids. The V gene's germline CDR1 is MDHEN and CDR2 SYDVKM. DNA of the CDR3: TGTGCCAGCAGTTTATCCCTAGACCCTCCGGATTTT. It encodes CASSLSLDPPDF.

This sequence joins TRBV30 and TRBJ1-2, with D perhaps matching TRBD1 (5 bases). Per germline, CDR1 GTSNPN and CDR2 SVGIG (reference sequence). The V end lost 4 bases, the J end lost 6 bases, and 12 bases lay between the germline ends. The CDR3 has 12 amino acids. The CDR3 nucleotides read TGTGCCTGGAACTCGGGGGGGAATGGCTACACCTTC. Translating gives CAWNSGGNGYTF.

The chain joins TRBV6-1 to TRBJ2-2, with 8 nucleotides matching TRBD1. Germline V gene lookup returns CDR1 MNHNS and CDR2 SASEGT. J was trimmed by 2 bases and V by 8 bases; bases with no gene match: 7. CDR3 length equals 15 residues. The DNA for the CDR3 is TGTGCCAGCTGGGTAGGACAGGGTAACACCGGGGAGCTGTTTTTT. Protein sequence: CASWVGQGNTGELFF.

This clone was recorded once. This chain links TRBV28 with TRBJ1-2; D is unclear. The germline gives CDR1 MDHEN, CDR2 SYDVKM. V lost 6 bases and J 5 bases, leaving 16 bases between the germline ends. CDR3 length equals 14 residues. In DNA, the CDR3 is TGTGCCAGCAGCCCGGGCCTGATGTTGTATGGCTACACCTTC. Protein: CASSPGLMLYGYTF.

This chain uses TRBV6-5 with TRBJ2-7; TRBD1 matches 8 bases. Germline values: CDR1 MNHEY, CDR2 SVGAGI. The CDR3 extends over 15 amino acids. V gave up 2 bases and J gave up 4 bases; unmatched junction bases: 7. The CDR3 nucleotides are TGTGCCAGCAGTTACCCCCGGACAGGGTCTTACGAGCAGTACTTC. Protein sequence: CASSYPRTGSYEQYF.

The V gene is TRBV27, the J gene TRBJ2-1; D unresolved. Germline CDR1 MNHEY, CDR2 SMNVEV (reference sequence). This CDR3 has 13 amino acids. V was pared by 5 bases and J by 8 bases, with 13 bases between. DNA of the CDR3: TGTGCCAGCAGTCACCCCCTTTCGGATGAGCAGTTCTTC. Its translation is CASSHPLSDEQFF.

CDR3 DNA: TGTGCCAGCAGCTTAGGAAGCGGGATGGTGAATGAGCAGTTCTTC. This translates into CASSLGSGMVNEQFF. This chain links TRBV7-8 with TRBJ2-1; 7 bases align to TRBD2. V lost 1 base and J lost 7; bases outside the gene matches: 7. Looked up from germline, CDR1 is SGHVS and CDR2 is FQNEAQ. The CDR3 has 15 residues.

J is TRBJ2-7 and V is TRBV10-2; 7 bases match TRBD1. Looked up from germline, CDR1 is WSHSY and CDR2 is SAAADI. V dropped 2 bases and J dropped 1; count of bases not matched to a gene: 5. The CDR3 sequence is 15 residues long. CDR3: CASSEPGQTSYEQYF. The CDR3 bases are TGCGCCAGCAGTGAGCCGGGACAGACATCCTACGAGCAGTACTTC.

CDR3 sequence: CASSIQGQQETQYF. The CDR3, as DNA: TGTGCCAGCAGCATCCAGGGACAGCAAGAGACCCAGTACTTC. V usage is TRBV28 and J usage is TRBJ2-5; 7 bases agree with TRBD1. The V segment lost 6 bases and the J segment 2 bases; nucleotides outside the gene matches: 6. Germline loops: CDR1 MDHEN, CDR2 SYDVKM. The CDR3 covers 14 residues.

The V call is TRBV28, the J call TRBJ2-7; D is perhaps TRBD2 (5 bases). Trimming removed 2 bases at V and 6 bases at J, with 5 bases between. Germline lookup yields CDR1 MDHEN and CDR2 SYDVKM. This CDR3 is built from 11 residues. Here the CDR3 DNA reads TGTGCCAGCAGTTTAGAGGGCGAGCAGTACTTC. Amino acids: CASSLEGEQYF.

This chain connects TRBV7-9 to TRBJ1-3; 7 nucleotides agree with TRBD1. CDR3 size: 16 residues. CDR1 is SEHNR, CDR2 FQNEAQ, per germline (reference sequence). The V and J ends lost 5 bases and 1 base, in that order; junction bases with no gene match: 8. The CDR3 DNA reads as TGTGCCAGCAGCATATGGACAGGCCAATCTGGAAACACCATATATTTT. Translating gives CASSIWTGQSGNTIYF.

The rearrangement links TRBV10-3 to TRBJ1-4; 10 positions match TRBD1. Germline V gene sequence: CDR1 ENHRY, CDR2 SYGVKD. V lost 10 bases, J lost 6 bases, and 8 bases stayed unmatched. The CDR3 is 14 amino acids. The chain's CDR3 is CATSGQGGDEKLFF. CDR3 DNA sequence: TGTGCCACCTCAGGACAGGGGGGAGATGAAAAACTGTTTTTT.

The table lists this clone with a few counts. The rearrangement links TRBV5-1 to TRBJ2-5, with D possibly TRBD1 on 6 matching bases. V was shortened by 0 bases and J by 9 bases, with 6 bases between the two germline ends. Germline-derived CDR1 and CDR2 are SGHRS and YFSETQ. This CDR3 is 11 amino acids long. CDR3 coding DNA: TGCGCCAGCAGCTTGGAGGGGGCCCAGTACTTC. This encodes CASSLEGAQYF.

As for this clone: One junction end does not reproduce the germline sequence, and a read error may be involved. This rearrangement joins TRBV7-9 to TRBJ2-5, with TRBD2 matching 11 bases. The CDR3 contains 17 residues. Germline V gene sequence: CDR1 SEHNR, CDR2 FQNEAQ (reference sequence). The CDR3: CASSPPSVAGGQGTQYF. DNA for the CDR3: TGTGCCAGCAGCCCGCCCTCGGTAGCGGGAGGGCAAGGGACCCAGTACTTC.

The rearrangement links TRBV5-1 to TRBJ2-1, with 9 bases that match TRBD1. The CDR3 contains 15 residues. Trimming took 4 bases from V and 9 from J; bases not matched to a gene: 11. CDR1 is SGHRS, CDR2 YFSETQ, per germline. DNA for the CDR3: TGCGCCAGCAGCACTAACACAGGGGGCGGCCGTGAGCAGTTCTTC. Its protein is CASSTNTGGGREQFF.

The V call is TRBV5-5, the J call TRBJ2-7, with D tentatively TRBD1 (6 bases). CDR1 SGHKS and CDR2 YYEKEE come from the germline V gene (reference sequence). The CDR3 consists of 15 residues. Trimming removed 5 bases at V and 2 bases at J, with 17 bases between. DNA for the CDR3: TGTGCCAGCAGTTCTACAGGGTCTCCTCCCTACGAGCAGTACTTC. Its protein is CASSSTGSPPYEQYF. The variable domain in full, completed from reference TRBV5-5 and TRBJ2-7, reads DAGVTQSPTHLIKTRGQQVTLRCSPISGHKSVSWYQQVLGQGPQFIFQYYEKEERGRGNFPDRFSARQFPNYSSELNVNALLLGDSALYLCASSSTGSPPYEQYFGPGTRLTVT.

The rearrangement links TRBV6-5 to TRBJ1-1; D is uncertain. V was trimmed by 2 bases and J by 5 bases, leaving 9 bases between them. CDR3 length: 13 amino acids. Looked up from germline, CDR1 is MNHEY and CDR2 is SVGAGI. Written as DNA, the CDR3 is TGTGCCAGCAGTTACCGGGGATGGACTGAAGCTTTCTTT. It translates to CASSYRGWTEAFF.